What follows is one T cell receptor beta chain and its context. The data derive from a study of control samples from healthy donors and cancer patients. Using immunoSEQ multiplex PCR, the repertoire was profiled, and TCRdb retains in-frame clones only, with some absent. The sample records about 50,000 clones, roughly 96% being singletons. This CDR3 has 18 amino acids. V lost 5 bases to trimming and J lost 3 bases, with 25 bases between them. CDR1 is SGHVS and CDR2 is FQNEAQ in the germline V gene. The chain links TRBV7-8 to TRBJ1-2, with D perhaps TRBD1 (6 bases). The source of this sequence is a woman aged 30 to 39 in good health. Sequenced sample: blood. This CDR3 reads CASSPLLQLQGGDYGYTF. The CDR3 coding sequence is TGTGCCAGCAGCCCCCTCCTCCAATTACAGGGAGGCGACTATGGCTACACCTTC.